This entry concerns a single T cell receptor beta chain. Its antigen remains unidentified. This specimen belongs to a study of cytomegalovirus exposure and HLA in healthy donors. PCR involved 60 Vbeta and 13 Jbeta primers. Assay used: immunoSEQ multiplex PCR; TCRdb lists only in-frame clones, some missing. The sample gives around 170,000 clones, roughly 80% of which show up once; 3.8% is in the top ten. Findings and limits, study-wide: V- and J-gene trimming in TCR beta was tied to a missense DCLRE1C variant by an analysis performed later. In a later analysis, compared with equally common non-associated chains, HLA-associated beta chains were more expanded. Altogether, some 170 TCR beta chains were recorded as cytomegalovirus-associated. TCR beta V segments were, for the most part, productive about 87% or about 30% of the time in an earlier analysis.

The receptor was isolated from a man between 50 and 59 years old in good health and CMV-seronegative. Material: PBMCs.

The CDR3 DNA sequence: TGTGCCAGCAGCGCCCGGGACTCAGTCACAGATACGCAGTATTTT. It is translated as CASSARDSVTDTQYF. V and J are TRBV7-9 and TRBJ2-3, with D perhaps matching TRBD2 (6 bases). CDR3 size: 15 residues. Looked up from germline, CDR1 is SEHNR and CDR2 is FQNEAQ (reference sequence). V dropped 5 bases and J dropped 2 bases, with 14 bases sitting between them.